What follows are 27 T cell receptor beta chains derived from one specimen sequenced in a study of blood T cell repertoires in COVID-19. Repertoires were generated with immunoSEQ multiplex PCR, while TCRdb's copy carries only in-frame clones and drops some. In the table there are under 250,000 clones, around 90% of which are singletons. Sequencing input: peripheral blood. The origin of the receptors is a man in his sixties who had recovered from COVID-19.

The V and J genes are TRBV6-5 and TRBJ1-2, with 7 bases that match TRBD1. Germline assignment: CDR1 MNHEY and CDR2 SVGAGI. The CDR3 contains 12 residues. After removal of 7 bases from V and 4 bases from J, the junction contained 3 bases not matched to a gene. As DNA, the CDR3 is TGTGCCAGCAAAACAGGGGTCTATGGCTACACCTTC. Its translation: CASKTGVYGYTF.

This chain links TRBV11-2 with TRBJ2-2; TRBD1 is a possible D gene (5 bases). V gave up 5 bases and J gave up 9 bases, with 7 bases separating them. Germline V gene lookup returns CDR1 SGHAT and CDR2 FQNNGV. The CDR3 runs 11 residues. DNA of the CDR3: TGTGCCAGCAGCCCAGGGCGGGAGCTGTTTTTT. Amino acid sequence: CASSPGRELFF.

The rearrangement links TRBV27 to TRBJ1-4, with no clear D. Per germline, CDR1 MNHEY and CDR2 SMNVEV (reference sequence). This CDR3 contains 14 residues. The germline V and J ends were trimmed by 6 bases and 11 bases, with 19 bases remaining between them. CDR3 in DNA: TGTGCCAGCAGCCTCACGAGGGCCGGAGTTAAACTGTTTTTT. Protein sequence: CASSLTRAGVKLFF.

This rearrangement joins TRBV7-9 to TRBJ1-5; weak D call: TRBD1 (5 bases). This CDR3 region has 14 residues. The germline CDR1 and CDR2 sequences are SEHNR and FQNEAQ (reference sequence). The V end lost 1 base, the J end lost 3 bases, and 7 bases lay between the germline ends. The chain's CDR3 is CASSLDRSNQPQHF. CDR3 nucleotides: TGTGCCAGCAGCTTAGACAGGTCCAATCAGCCCCAGCATTTT.

The chain is built from TRBV6-6 and TRBJ1-5, with D possibly matching TRBD1 (6 bases). The CDR3 spans 17 residues. The V gene lost 5 bases and the J gene lost 1 base, with 18 bases spanning the gap. Germline V lookup: CDR1 MNHNY, CDR2 SVGAGI (reference sequence). CDR3 sequence: CASSQGMFPGSNQPQHF. The CDR3 nucleotides read TGTGCCAGCAGTCAGGGGATGTTCCCCGGGAGCAATCAGCCCCAGCATTTT.

V and J are TRBV6-5 and TRBJ1-6; 7 nucleotides match TRBD1. The germline gives CDR1 MNHEY, CDR2 SVGAGI. CDR3 length equals 15 residues. V was pared by 6 bases and J by 6 bases, with 8 bases of the junction left unmatched. CDR3 residues: CASRQRDSSNSPLHF. The CDR3 DNA reads as TGTGCCAGCAGACAAAGGGACAGCTCTAATTCACCCCTCCACTTT.

The chain employs TRBV7-8 and TRBJ1-5; TRBD1 is a possible D gene (5 bases). The V and J ends lost 1 base and 7 bases respectively, with 20 bases between them. There are 17 residues in the CDR3. Germline CDR1 is SGHVS and CDR2 is FQNEAQ. In DNA form, the CDR3 reads TGTGCCAGCAGCTTAGAGGCAGGGCGGCAGAGAGGACAGCCCCAGCATTTT. Translation gives CASSLEAGRQRGQPQHF.

The chain links TRBV2 to TRBJ2-7; no reliable D call. From germline, CDR1 is SNHLY and CDR2 FYNNEI. The V end lost 6 bases, the J end lost 4 bases, and 7 bases lay between the germline ends. This CDR3 is built from 11 residues. The CDR3 loop is CASSPKYEQYF. The CDR3 region has the DNA TGTGCCAGCAGCCCCAAATACGAGCAGTACTTC.

The genes are TRBV18 and TRBJ1-2; D perhaps matches TRBD1 (6 bases). Trimming left V 3 bases short and J 1 base short, with 12 bases between. CDR1 KGHSH and CDR2 LQKENI come from the germline V gene. This CDR3 is 15 amino acids long. CDR3 coding DNA: TGTGCCAGCTCACCGGGCGGGGGGCTTAACTATGGCTACACCTTC. Protein sequence: CASSPGGGLNYGYTF.

The chain employs TRBV28 and TRBJ2-3; 9 nucleotides match TRBD2. J was trimmed by 6 bases and V by 2 bases; bases with no gene match: 6. Germline assignment: CDR1 MDHEN and CDR2 SYDVKM. The CDR3 has 15 amino acids. CDR3 nucleotides: TGTGCCAGCAGTTTACTAGCGGGAAAATTGGATACGCAGTATTTT. It encodes CASSLLAGKLDTQYF.

Notes on this clone: A junction end diverges from the germline sequence, so it may reflect a read error. The V call is TRBV11-2, the J call TRBJ2-1; TRBD2 matches at 9 bases. This CDR3 contains 20 residues. Per germline, CDR1 SGHAT and CDR2 FQNNGV. The CDR3 sequence: CASSLDWGARSGSRPDEQFF. In nucleotides, the CDR3 is TGTGCCAGCAGCCTAGATTGGGGGGCGCGTAGCGGGAGCCGCCCCGATGAGCAGTTCTTC.

V and J are TRBV13 and TRBJ2-3; D not resolved. The V gene's germline CDR1 is PRHDT and CDR2 FYEKMQ (reference sequence). CDR3 size: 13 residues. V dropped 5 bases and J dropped 7 bases, with 13 bases sitting between them. DNA of the CDR3: TGTGCCAGCAGCGACCCTCTAGAGAATACGCAGTATTTT. It encodes CASSDPLENTQYF.

This clone has just one count. CDR3 nucleotides: TGTGCCAGCAGCTTAGGGACAGGGCCCAATCAGCCCCAGCATTTT. Its protein product is CASSLGTGPNQPQHF. V and J are TRBV7-8 and TRBJ1-5, with 8 bases fitting TRBD1. The germline V gene has CDR1 SGHVS and CDR2 FQNEAQ. The length of the CDR3 is 15 residues. The V gene end was trimmed by 1 base and the J gene end by 3 bases; junction bases not matched to a gene: 2.

This clone came up once. The V gene is TRBV6-5, the J gene TRBJ2-3, with D maybe TRBD2 (6 bases). The length of the CDR3 is 15 residues. V lost 6 bases to trimming and J lost 0 bases, with 13 bases between them. CDR1 is MNHEY and CDR2 is SVGAGI in the germline V gene. CDR3 in DNA: TGTGCCAGCAGGAGGACTACCACTAGCACAGATACGCAGTATTTT. It codes for CASRRTTTSTDTQYF.

This chain links TRBV3-1 (or the pseudogene TRBV3-2) with TRBJ1-2, with D possibly TRBD1 on 5 matching bases. This CDR3 has 14 residues. Germline V gene sequence: CDR1 LGHDT, CDR2 YNNKEL (reference sequence). The V gene lost 1 base and the J gene lost 4 bases, with 10 bases spanning the gap. CDR3 sequence: CASSQGGRGYGYTF. CDR3 in DNA: TGTGCCAGCAGCCAAGGAGGGAGGGGCTATGGCTACACCTTC.

The DNA of the CDR3 is TGTGCCAGATCACAGGGGCCCTTCAAAGAGACCCAGTACTTC. Its protein is CARSQGPFKETQYF. The V call is TRBV6-4, the J call TRBJ2-5; 7 bases map to TRBD1. The junction had 10 bases not matched to a gene; V was cut back by 9 bases and J by 3 bases. This CDR3 is built from 14 residues. Germline loops: CDR1 MRHNA, CDR2 SNTAGT.

J is TRBJ1-1 and V is TRBV5-4; D unclear. From germline, CDR1 is SGHNT and CDR2 YYREEE (reference sequence). Deletions cut 2 bases from V and 1 base from J, with 3 bases between. The length of the CDR3 is 12 residues. In nucleotides, the CDR3 is TGTGCCAGCAGCTTCAAGAACACTGAAGCTTTCTTT. Translation gives CASSFKNTEAFF.

This clone was counted a few times. The chain links TRBV24-1 to TRBJ2-1, with 12 bases lining up with TRBD2. Germline lookup yields CDR1 KGHDR and CDR2 SFDVKD. The CDR3 runs 16 residues. Unmatched junction bases numbered 10, after V lost 4 bases and J lost 10 bases. The CDR3 here is CATSDPGTSGLWEQFF. The CDR3 DNA sequence: TGTGCCACCAGTGACCCCGGGACTAGCGGGTTGTGGGAGCAGTTCTTC.

The chain joins TRBV18 to TRBJ2-1; 8 nucleotides match TRBD2. Germline CDR1 and CDR2: KGHSH and LQKENI. Trimming at V came to 3 bases and at J to 0 bases, leaving 7 bases not matched to a gene. This CDR3 has 17 amino acids. CDR3 loop: CASSPASGSSSYNEQFF. Here the CDR3 DNA reads TGTGCCAGCTCACCTGCCAGCGGGAGTAGCTCCTACAATGAGCAGTTCTTC.

The rearrangement joins TRBV11-2 to TRBJ2-4, with 13 bases aligning to TRBD2. The CDR3 totals 17 residues. V shed 5 bases, J shed 13 bases, and the junction held 17 bases outside the gene matches. In germline, CDR1 is SGHAT, CDR2 FQNNGV. CDR3 protein: CASSPSPGLAGDRGQYF. CDR3 coding DNA: TGTGCCAGCAGCCCTTCCCCCGGACTAGCGGGGGACCGCGGGCAGTACTTC.

This sequence joins TRBV27 and TRBJ2-6; 7 nucleotides agree with TRBD1. This CDR3 comprises 17 residues. Trimming removed 6 bases from V and 0 bases from J; junction bases left unmatched: 8. The germline V gene encodes CDR1 MNHEY and CDR2 SMNVEV (reference sequence). DNA of the CDR3: TGTGCCAGCAGCAAGGACAGGAGGATCTCTGGGGCCAACGTCCTGACTTTC. Translated, it gives CASSKDRRISGANVLTF.

This chain links TRBV2 with TRBJ1-5, with D perhaps matching TRBD1 (5 bases). This CDR3 contains 15 residues. Trimming removed 6 bases at V and 0 bases at J, with 12 bases between. The germline V gene encodes CDR1 SNHLY and CDR2 FYNNEI. The CDR3 sequence: CASRSRDYSNQPQHF. The CDR3 bases are TGTGCCAGCAGGTCCAGGGACTATAGCAATCAGCCCCAGCATTTT.

V usage is TRBV6-1 and J usage is TRBJ1-5; a weak D match, TRBD1 (5 bases). The CDR3 contains 16 residues. Germline V gives CDR1 MNHNS, CDR2 SASEGT. Trimming removed 1 base at V and 7 bases at J, with 17 bases between. Here the CDR3 DNA reads TGTGCCAGCAGTGAAGATGGGGCAGGGCAGGGCCAGCCCCAGCATTTT. The encoded protein is CASSEDGAGQGQPQHF.

This chain links TRBV7-2 with TRBJ1-4; D is unresolved. CDR1 is SGHTA, CDR2 FQGNSA, per germline. V was shortened by 0 bases and J by 8 bases, with 13 bases between the two germline ends. This CDR3 is built from 15 residues. CDR3: CASSLAGRIWEKLFF. In nucleotides, the CDR3 is TGTGCCAGCAGCTTAGCGGGCAGAATATGGGAAAAACTGTTTTTT.

The rearrangement joins TRBV6-5 to TRBJ2-7; 9 bases are a match to TRBD1. Germline loops: CDR1 MNHEY, CDR2 SVGAGI. The V segment lost 6 bases and the J segment 3 bases; nucleotides outside the gene matches: 9. The CDR3 runs to 15 residues. The CDR3 coding sequence is TGTGCCAGCAGAGACCTGACAGGGGGATTCTACGAGCAGTACTTC. It encodes CASRDLTGGFYEQYF.

This chain's CDR3 is CASSQQGQNNQPQHF. The CDR3 nucleotides are TGTGCCAGCAGTCAACAGGGGCAGAACAATCAGCCCCAGCATTTT. The chain employs TRBV6-5 and TRBJ1-5; TRBD1 agrees at 7 bases. The CDR3 totals 15 residues. V lost 5 bases, J lost 3 bases, and 7 bases stayed unmatched. Germline assignment: CDR1 MNHEY and CDR2 SVGAGI.

The rearrangement links TRBV3-1 (or the pseudogene TRBV3-2) to TRBJ1-2; weak D call: TRBD1 (6 bases). The V gene's germline CDR1 is LGHDT and CDR2 YNNKEL (reference sequence). The CDR3 totals 16 residues. Trimming stripped 3 bases from V and 8 bases from J, with 22 bases between. The CDR3 here is CASSQVQGGGAKGYTF. Written as DNA, the CDR3 is TGTGCCAGCAGCCAGGTTCAAGGGGGGGGCGCGAAGGGCTACACCTTC.